The 21 T cell receptor beta chains reported below all come from one sample, sequenced in a study of T cells in localized non-small cell lung cancer. Sequencing used immunoSEQ multiplex PCR; TCRdb keeps in-frame clones, though not all of them. The table shows 1,900 or so clones, with around a quarter occurring only once. The sequencing here drew on normal lung tissue next to the tumor, taken before any cancer treatment. These receptors were collected from a woman aged 35-70 years with stage I lung adenocarcinoma.

This clone was seen a handful of times. This chain links TRBV11-3 with TRBJ2-1; D possibly matches TRBD1 or TRBD2 (5 bases each). V lost 4 bases and J lost 6, with 13 bases in between. CDR1 is SGHNT and CDR2 is YENEEA in the germline V gene. CDR3 length: 14 amino acids. The CDR3 is CASSSMGDRNEQFF. CDR3 coding DNA: TGTGCCAGCAGCTCGATGGGGGACCGCAATGAGCAGTTCTTC.

This chain links TRBV18 with TRBJ2-5; TRBD1 might be the D (6 bases). The CDR3 runs to 14 residues. V was pared by 2 bases and J by 2 bases, with 9 bases between. Per the germline V gene, CDR1 is KGHSH and CDR2 is LQKENI. The DNA of the CDR3 is TGTGCCAGCTCACCAGCCCAGGGGCAAGAGACCCAGTACTTC. Translating gives CASSPAQGQETQYF.

The chain couples TRBV30 to TRBJ1-5; tentatively, D is TRBD1 (5 bases). Trimming removed 1 base from V and 0 bases from J, with 10 bases in between. Germline values: CDR1 GTSNPN, CDR2 SVGIG (reference sequence). The CDR3 spans 15 residues. CDR3 loop: CAWSAWGYSNQPQHF. For the CDR3, the DNA is TGTGCCTGGAGTGCGTGGGGGTATAGCAATCAGCCCCAGCATTTT.

The CDR3 loop reads CASSEGGDEKLFF. CDR3 DNA (partial): TGTGCCAGCAGTGAAGGGGGCGATGAAAAACTGTTT. This chain uses TRBV6-1 with TRBJ1-4, with a weak D call TRBD1 (5 bases). Read sequence stops 1 residue before the CDR3 end, and the germline J gene provides the missing end. Germline V lookup: CDR1 MNHNS, CDR2 SASEGT. The CDR3 runs 13 residues. V dropped 1 base and J dropped 6 bases, with 6 bases sitting between them.

This clone was seen a handful of times. This chain connects TRBV28 to TRBJ2-6; D possibly corresponds to TRBD1 (6 bases). The CDR3 sequence is 15 residues long. CDR1 is MDHEN and CDR2 is SYDVKM in the germline V gene. V dropped 8 bases and J dropped 4 bases, with 15 bases sitting between them. This chain's CDR3 is CASQTSGAGANVLTF. The CDR3 DNA follows: TGTGCCAGCCAAACCTCAGGGGCCGGGGCCAACGTCCTGACTTTC.

V is TRBV19 and J is TRBJ2-3; 9 positions agree with TRBD2. The CDR3 loop spans 13 amino acids. Trimming removed 4 bases from V and 7 bases from J; junction bases left unmatched: 3. Germline CDR1 reads LNHDA; CDR2 reads SQIVND (reference sequence). The CDR3 sequence: CASSSGGVNTQYF. CDR3 nucleotide sequence: TGTGCCAGTAGTAGCGGGGGGGTTAATACGCAGTATTTT.

This clone is judged large. The CDR3 spells CATHGTSGMGGSYNEQFF. The CDR3 DNA follows: TGTGCCACCCATGGGACTAGCGGTATGGGGGGCTCCTACAATGAGCAGTTCTTC. The gene calls are TRBV6-8 and TRBJ2-1, with TRBD2 matching over 11 bases. The CDR3 extends over 18 amino acids. The V segment lost 10 bases and the J segment 0 bases; nucleotides outside the gene matches: 14. The germline V gene encodes CDR1 MNHGY and CDR2 SAAAGT.

The chain combines TRBV29-1 with TRBJ2-7; no reliable D call. Germline CDR1 SQVTM, CDR2 ANQGSEA. The CDR3 totals 12 residues. Trimming removed 2 bases at V and 6 bases at J, with 11 bases between. For the CDR3, the DNA is TGCAGCGTTGAAAGGACGGCCGGCGAGCAGTACTTC. Amino acids: CSVERTAGEQYF.

This clone was picked up a small number of times. The J gene is TRBJ2-7, the V gene TRBV4-1, with 10 nucleotides matching TRBD1. Germline V gene data show CDR1 as MGHRA and CDR2 as YSYEKL. The length of the CDR3 is 16 residues. V dropped 1 base and J dropped 4; count of bases not matched to a gene: 7. The DNA for the CDR3 is TGCGCCAGCAGCCAAGGATGGGGACAGGGGAGGTACGAGCAGTACTTC. Its translation: CASSQGWGQGRYEQYF.

The chain is built from TRBV19 and TRBJ1-1; D ambiguous. V was cut by 4 bases and J by 0 bases, with 9 bases left in between. CDR3 length: 14 amino acids. Germline-derived CDR1 and CDR2 are LNHDA and SQIVND (reference sequence). The CDR3 region has the DNA TGTGCCAGTAGTAAAGCCATGATGAACACTGAAGCTTTCTTT. This sequence encodes CASSKAMMNTEAFF. Full variable domain (outside the CDR3, taken from reference TRBV19 and TRBJ1-1): DGGITQSPKYLFRKEGQNVTLSCEQNLNHDAMYWYRQDPGQGLRLIYYSQIVNDFQKGDIAEGYSVSREKKESFPLTVTSAQKNPTAFYLCASSKAMMNTEAFFGQGTRLTVV.

This chain joins TRBV16 and TRBJ1-5; a weak D match, TRBD1 (5 bases). The V end was cut by 0 bases, the J end by 3 bases, with 12 bases between. The CDR3 contains 16 residues. The V gene's germline CDR1 is KGHSY and CDR2 FQNENV. The chain's CDR3 is CASSQSGGGNNQPQHF. Here the CDR3 DNA reads TGTGCCAGCAGCCAATCGGGGGGAGGGAACAATCAGCCCCAGCATTTT.

This clone occurred a few times. The chain recombines TRBV28 with TRBJ2-3, with 10 bases lining up with TRBD2. The CDR3 covers 14 residues. Trimming at V came to 7 bases and at J to 5 bases, leaving 6 bases not matched to a gene. Per germline, CDR1 MDHEN and CDR2 SYDVKM. CDR3 in DNA: TGTGCCAGCATAGCGGGAGGCCTTGTAGATACGCAGTATTTT. The encoded protein is CASIAGGLVDTQYF.

CDR3 sequence: CASSTQGATDTQYF. DNA for the CDR3: TGTGCCAGTAGTACCCAGGGAGCCACAGATACGCAGTATTTT. This chain joins TRBV19 and TRBJ2-3; D is tentatively TRBD1 or TRBD2 (5 bases each). CDR1 and CDR2 (germline): LNHDA, SQIVND (reference sequence). This CDR3 comprises 14 residues. V was cut by 4 bases and J by 2 bases, with 10 bases left in between.

V gene TRBV19 combines with J gene TRBJ1-1; 9 positions agree with TRBD1. After removal of 6 bases from V and 0 bases from J, the junction contained 8 bases not matched to a gene. The germline CDR1 and CDR2 sequences are LNHDA and SQIVND (reference sequence). The CDR3 has 16 amino acids. In nucleotides, the CDR3 is TGTGCCAGTAGCCCGACAGGGGGGATAATGAACACTGAAGCTTTCTTT. It is translated as CASSPTGGIMNTEAFF.

J is TRBJ1-1 and V is TRBV6-8; TRBD1 agrees at 8 bases. Germline loops: CDR1 MNHGY, CDR2 SAAAGT. CDR3 length: 16 residues. Unmatched junction bases numbered 6, after V lost 0 bases and J lost 3 bases. CDR3 bases: TGTGCCAGCAGTTACTCCCCGGACAGGGAGGACACTGAAGCTTTCTTT. Amino acid sequence: CASSYSPDREDTEAFF.

This clone is medium-sized. The chain uses TRBV7-2 and TRBJ2-5; D is ambiguous. The ends were cut back, 2 bases at V and 2 bases at J, with 6 bases in the middle. Per the germline V gene, CDR1 is SGHTA and CDR2 is FQGNSA. The CDR3 consists of 13 residues. The CDR3 coding sequence is TGTGCCAGCAGCTTATGGCGGCAAGAGACCCAGTACTTC. Its protein is CASSLWRQETQYF.

This clone was observed a few times. The chain employs TRBV11-3 and TRBJ2-7; no firm D call. The germline CDR1 and CDR2 sequences are SGHNT and YENEEA. Trimming shortened V by 0 bases and J by 4 bases, and 10 bases separated the two germline ends. The length of the CDR3 is 14 residues. In DNA form, the CDR3 reads TGTGCCAGCAGCTTAGATCCCTTGGGATACGAGCAGTACTTC. Its protein product is CASSLDPLGYEQYF.

The rearrangement links TRBV18 to TRBJ2-7, with D unclear. The CDR3 has 16 residues. V shed 1 base and J shed 3 bases, with 16 bases lying between them. Germline loops: CDR1 KGHSH, CDR2 LQKENI. In DNA form, the CDR3 reads TGTGCCAGCTCACCACGGAAGCCCGACATGGGCTACGAGCAGTACTTC. It specifies CASSPRKPDMGYEQYF. The full variable domain, its missing parts supplied by reference TRBV18 and TRBJ2-7, is NAGVMQNPRHLVRRRGQEARLRCSPMKGHSHVYWYRQLPEEGLKFMVYLQKENIIDESGMPKERFSAEFPKEGPSILRIQQVVRGDSAAYFCASSPRKPDMGYEQYFGPGTRLTVT.

This clone ranks as medium-sized. The chain employs TRBV6-8 and TRBJ2-2; D gene uncertain. In germline, CDR1 is MNHGY, CDR2 SAAAGT. Deletions cut 6 bases from V and 0 bases from J, with 14 bases between. The CDR3 runs to 16 residues. CDR3 amino acids: CASSPSRFANTGELFF. The DNA for the CDR3 is TGTGCCAGCAGCCCCTCGCGGTTCGCGAACACCGGGGAGCTGTTTTTT.

The rearrangement links TRBV10-2 to TRBJ1-1; D not certain. Germline V lookup: CDR1 WSHSY, CDR2 SAAADI. Trimming left V 6 bases short and J 4 bases short, with 12 bases between. This CDR3 has 13 amino acids. The CDR3 DNA sequence: TGCGCCAGCAGGGACCCACGGGCCACTGAAGCTTTCTTT. It specifies CASRDPRATEAFF.

This clone turned up a few times. The chain joins TRBV6-8 to TRBJ1-5; D gene uncertain. In germline, CDR1 is MNHGY, CDR2 SAAAGT. V was pared by 10 bases and J by 4 bases, with 11 bases between. The CDR3 is 12 residues long. The DNA for the CDR3 is TGTGCCATCAGAGCAGAGAATCAGCCCCAGCATTTT. Encoded protein: CAIRAENQPQHF.